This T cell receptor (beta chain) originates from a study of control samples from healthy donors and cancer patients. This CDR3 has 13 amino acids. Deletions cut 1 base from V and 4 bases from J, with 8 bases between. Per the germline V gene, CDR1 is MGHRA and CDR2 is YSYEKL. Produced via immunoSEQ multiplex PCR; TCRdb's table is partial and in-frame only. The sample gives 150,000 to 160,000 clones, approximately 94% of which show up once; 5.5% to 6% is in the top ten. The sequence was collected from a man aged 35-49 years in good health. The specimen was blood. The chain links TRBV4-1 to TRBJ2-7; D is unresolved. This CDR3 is CASSQVGRYEQYF. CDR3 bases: TGCGCCAGCAGCCAAGTTGGCCGTTACGAGCAGTACTTC.